This is a list of T cell receptor beta chains from one sample in a study of T-cell reconstitution after alpha-beta-depleted transplantation in children. MiXCR, run by TCRdb on the PCR reads, gives a single entry per CDR3 protein. The sample yields some 260,000 distinct CDR3 sequences, 24% seen once. This specimen was PBMCs, mostly from graft donor cells, taken 360 days after TCRalphabeta/CD19-depleted stem cell transplant. The source is a female patient aged 2-10 years who had a stem cell transplant for congenital amegakaryocytic thrombocytopenia, so the T cells may come from the graft donor. Both conserved end residues are part of each CDR3. A D gene is named only where the DNA matches it firmly. Rows give clone size only sometimes, using once, few, many, or a class for an expanded clone.

CDR3aa	CDR3nt	d_gene	abundance	j_gene	v_gene
CASSLGAMNTEAFF	TGTGCCAGCAGCCTGGGGGCGATGAACACTGAAGCTTTCTTT	-	-	TRBJ1-1	TRBV7-3
CASSYGQKQNTEAFF	TGTGCCAGCAGTTACGGGCAGAAACAGAACACTGAAGCTTTCTTT	-	-	TRBJ1-1	TRBV6-5
CASSLTGSGNTIYF	TGTGCCAGCAGCTTGACAGGGTCTGGAAACACCATATATTTT	TRBD1	few	TRBJ1-3	TRBV28
CASSLPRQGSEKLFF	TGTGCCAGCAGCCTCCCTAGGCAGGGGAGTGAAAAACTGTTTTTT	-	-	TRBJ1-4	TRBV4-2
CASSQDAVTGGNEQFF	TGCGCCAGCAGCCAAGATGCTGTGACAGGGGGTAATGAGCAGTTCTTC	TRBD1	few	TRBJ2-1	TRBV4-1
CASSYPQGLHNEQFF	TGTGCCAGCAGTTACCCTCAAGGACTCCACAATGAGCAGTTCTTC	-	few	TRBJ2-1	TRBV6-2/TRBV6-3
CAINPGGHYGYTF	TGTGCCATCAATCCAGGGGGCCACTATGGCTACACCTTC	TRBD1	few	TRBJ1-2	TRBV10-3
CASSFGLAGVMGQFF	TGTGCCAGCAGTTTCGGGCTAGCGGGGGTTATGGGGCAGTTCTTC	TRBD2	-	TRBJ2-1	TRBV27
CSAREVKGAPLSGNTIYF	TGCAGTGCTAGAGAGGTGAAGGGGGCCCCTCTCTCTGGAAACACCATATATTTT	TRBD1	few	TRBJ1-3	TRBV20-1
CASSYFVAGVGGSKTQYF	TGTGCCAGCAGTTACTTCGTCGCGGGGGTCGGGGGGTCGAAGACCCAGTACTTC	TRBD2	-	TRBJ2-5	TRBV6-5
CASSEADRSNEQFF	TGTGCCAGCAGTGAAGCAGACAGGTCCAATGAGCAGTTCTTC	-	-	TRBJ2-1	TRBV2
CSVEGTGSQETQYF	TGCAGCGTTGAAGGGACAGGGTCCCAAGAGACCCAGTACTTC	TRBD1	few	TRBJ2-5	TRBV29-1
CASSLGGTSGFF	TGTGCCAGCAGTTTGGGGGGGACTAGCGGATTCTTC	TRBD2	-	TRBJ2-1	TRBV12-3/TRBV12-4
CASSLGTGTFYNEQFF	TGTGCCAGCAGCTTAGGAACTGGGACCTTTTACAATGAGCAGTTCTTC	-	-	TRBJ2-1	TRBV7-8
CASSEYAAGGPYQETQYF	TGTGCCAGCAGTGAATATGCGGCGGGGGGACCGTACCAAGAGACCCAGTACTTC	TRBD2	-	TRBJ2-5	TRBV25-1
CATSDNRAGNQPQHF	TGTGCCACCAGTGACAACAGGGCCGGCAATCAGCCCCAGCATTTT	-	many	TRBJ1-5	TRBV24-1